The 29 T cell receptor beta chains in this list originate from one sample, sequenced in a study of PD-L1 blockade in urothelial cancer. Time point described: pretreatment peripheral blood. Profiling relied on immunoSEQ multiplex PCR, and the TCRdb table lists in-frame clones only, not all of them. The sample lists approximately 32,000 clones, roughly four fifths occurring once. The material was PBMCs, obtained around atezolizumab (anti-PD-L1) treatment. The source is a man aged 60 to 69 with urothelial cancer.

This clone was counted only a few times. The CDR3: CASGPDRAGTEAFF. The CDR3 nucleotides are TGTGCTAGTGGACCCGACAGGGCCGGCACTGAAGCTTTCTTT. The rearrangement uses TRBV12-5 and TRBJ1-1; 7 bases match TRBD1. The CDR3 spans 14 residues. The V and J ends lost 6 bases and 4 bases, in that order; junction bases with no gene match: 8. Germline CDR1 and CDR2: LGHNT and FRNRAP. The whole variable domain, filled in from reference TRBV12-5 and TRBJ1-1, reads DARVTQTPRHKVTEMGQEVTMRCQPILGHNTVFWYRQTMMQGLELLAYFRNRAPLDDSGMPKDRFSAEMPDATLATLKIQPSEPRDSAVYFCASGPDRAGTEAFFGQGTRLTVV.

The chain combines TRBV18 with TRBJ1-1, with a weak D call TRBD1 (6 bases). The ends were cut back, 4 bases at V and 10 bases at J, with 16 bases in the middle. The CDR3 totals 13 residues. Germline V gene data show CDR1 as KGHSH and CDR2 as LQKENI. The CDR3 region has the DNA TGTGCCAGCTCACATGACGGACAGTTAGGAGCTTTCTTT. This translates into CASSHDGQLGAFF.

The genes are TRBV5-5 and TRBJ2-5; 8 bases are a match to TRBD1. This CDR3 is built from 17 residues. Germline lookup yields CDR1 SGHKS and CDR2 YYEKEE (reference sequence). V shed 1 base, J shed 5 bases, and the junction held 13 bases outside the gene matches. CDR3 amino acids: CASSLNLPGQGWETQYF. The CDR3, as DNA: TGTGCCAGCAGCTTGAACCTCCCCGGACAGGGTTGGGAGACCCAGTACTTC.

This clone was observed once. CDR3 nucleotide sequence: TGCGCCAGCAGTGACGGGGGGGGTGAAAAACTGTTTTTT. The encoded protein is CASSDGGGEKLFF. The chain combines TRBV10-2 with TRBJ1-4, with a weak D call TRBD1 (5 bases). The CDR3 has 13 amino acids. Trimming cost V 3 bases and J 7 bases, with 9 bases left between them. Germline V lookup: CDR1 WSHSY, CDR2 SAAADI.

The rearrangement links TRBV7-6 to TRBJ2-7; 11 positions match TRBD2. The germline gives CDR1 SGHVS, CDR2 FNYEAQ. The CDR3 contains 16 residues. Trimming cost V 1 base and J 5 bases; bases outside gene matches: 7. The CDR3 sequence: CASSLGGSSGGNEQYF. In DNA form, the CDR3 reads TGTGCCAGCAGCTTAGGCGGTTCTAGCGGGGGGAACGAGCAGTACTTC.

This chain uses TRBV2 with TRBJ2-5; D gene unclear. CDR1 and CDR2 (germline): SNHLY, FYNNEI. The CDR3 runs to 14 residues. Trimming stripped 3 bases from V and 4 bases from J, with 12 bases between. The CDR3 DNA is TGTGCCAGCAGTGACCTCTCCGGAGTAGAGACCCAGTACTTC. Protein sequence: CASSDLSGVETQYF.

The chain is built from TRBV7-2 and TRBJ2-7; 7 bases match TRBD1. In germline, CDR1 is SGHTA, CDR2 FQGNSA. V lost 5 bases, J lost 4 bases, and 20 bases stayed unmatched. The CDR3 runs to 18 residues. The CDR3: CASSGKGATGSSGYEQYF. The DNA of the CDR3 is TGTGCCAGCAGCGGAAAGGGGGCGACAGGGTCTAGTGGTTACGAGCAGTACTTC.

This chain uses TRBV5-1 with TRBJ2-2; possibly TRBD1 for D (5 bases). Germline assignment: CDR1 SGHRS and CDR2 YFSETQ. V lost 7 bases and J 3 bases, leaving 22 bases between the germline ends. This CDR3 is built from 17 residues. Here the CDR3 reads CASRSSTETGYTGELFF. The DNA of the CDR3 is TGCGCCAGCCGATCCTCAACCGAAACAGGTTACACCGGGGAGCTGTTTTTT.

This chain connects TRBV5-1 to TRBJ2-7, with 10 positions matching TRBD1. V shed 0 bases, J shed 5 bases, and the junction held 2 bases outside the gene matches. The CDR3 is made up of 14 amino acids. Germline CDR1 and CDR2: SGHRS and YFSETQ. CDR3: CASSLGDRGDEQYF. The DNA of the CDR3 is TGCGCCAGCAGCTTGGGGGACAGGGGTGACGAGCAGTACTTC.

The genes are TRBV7-9 and TRBJ1-2, with TRBD1 matching 9 bases. The trim removed 4 bases at V and 4 bases at J, leaving 7 bases unmatched. The CDR3 consists of 15 residues. The germline V gene encodes CDR1 SEHNR and CDR2 FQNEAQ (reference sequence). The CDR3 nucleotides read TGTGCCAGCAGCTCCCACAGGGGGCCTAGCTATGGCTACACCTTC. This sequence encodes CASSSHRGPSYGYTF.

This clone was detected only a few times. This chain joins TRBV9 and TRBJ2-4; 11 nucleotides line up with TRBD1. Losses at the gene ends were 5 bases for V and 7 bases for J; bases not matched to a gene: 2. CDR3 length: 13 residues. Germline values: CDR1 SGDLS, CDR2 YYNGEE. The CDR3 coding sequence is TGTGCCAGCAGGAGGGACAGGGGGAACATTCAGTACTTC. Its translation is CASRRDRGNIQYF.

The J gene is TRBJ1-2, the V gene TRBV6-6, with D possibly being TRBD1 (5 bases). The CDR3 length is 16 residues. Trimming removed 11 bases at V and 8 bases at J, with 30 bases between. Germline CDR1 is MNHNY and CDR2 is SVGAGI (reference sequence). The CDR3 here is CAATMAGGYQLEGYTF. The CDR3 DNA is TGTGCCGCCACCATGGCGGGGGGTTACCAACTGGAGGGCTACACCTTC.

CDR3 in amino acids: CASGGQVNTGELFF. CDR3 DNA sequence: TGTGCCAGCGGGGGACAGGTTAACACCGGGGAGCTGTTTTTT. V usage is TRBV28 and J usage is TRBJ2-2, with 8 bases aligning to TRBD1. Germline CDR1 MDHEN, CDR2 SYDVKM. V dropped 8 bases and J dropped 2; count of bases not matched to a gene: 4. The CDR3 has 14 amino acids. Variable domain in full (rest from reference TRBV28 and TRBJ2-2): DVKVTQSSRYLVKRTGEKVFLECVQDMDHENMFWYRQDPGLGLRLIYFSYDVKMKEKGDIPEGYSVSREKKERFSLILESASTNQTSMYLCASGGQVNTGELFFGEGSRLTVL.

CDR3 protein: CASSSGQSKETQYF. The CDR3 nucleotides are TGTGCCAGCAGCTCGGGACAGAGTAAAGAGACCCAGTACTTC. The V and J genes are TRBV28 and TRBJ2-5; 7 nucleotides line up with TRBD1. The CDR3 totals 14 residues. In germline, CDR1 is MDHEN, CDR2 SYDVKM. V dropped 6 bases and J dropped 3; count of bases not matched to a gene: 7.

The rearrangement joins TRBV2 to TRBJ2-2; tentative D call: TRBD1 (5 bases). Trimming left V 7 bases short and J 2 bases short, with 11 bases between. The CDR3 loop spans 14 amino acids. From germline, CDR1 is SNHLY and CDR2 FYNNEI. CDR3 in amino acids: CASTSRVNTGELFF. The CDR3 DNA reads TGTGCCAGCACCTCCAGGGTAAACACCGGGGAGCTGTTTTTT.

The genes are TRBV15 and TRBJ2-3, with 8 bases identical to TRBD1. CDR1 is LNHNV and CDR2 is YYDKDF in the germline V gene (reference sequence). The CDR3 is 13 amino acids. The J segment lost 6 bases and the V segment lost 5 bases, leaving 4 bases of the junction unmatched. In DNA form, the CDR3 reads TGTGCCACCAGCTTGGACAGGGATGATACGCAGTATTTT. Residues: CATSLDRDDTQYF.

This clone was seen only a few times. The V gene is TRBV2, the J gene TRBJ1-5, with D tentatively TRBD1 (6 bases). V gave up 7 bases and J gave up 5 bases, with 12 bases separating them. The CDR3 has 13 residues. Per germline, CDR1 SNHLY and CDR2 FYNNEI. The CDR3 DNA reads TGTGCCAGCACTTGGGGGCGCGATCAGCCCCAGCATTTT. This gives the protein CASTWGRDQPQHF.

The V and J genes are TRBV14 and TRBJ2-2; D is undetermined. Germline V lookup: CDR1 SGHDN, CDR2 FVKESK. The CDR3 has 13 amino acids. V gave up 3 bases and J gave up 6 bases, with 8 bases separating them. CDR3 sequence reads: CASSQELAGELFF. The CDR3 region has the DNA TGTGCCAGCAGCCAGGAGTTGGCCGGGGAGCTGTTTTTT.

V is TRBV5-1 and J is TRBJ1-4; a possible D gene is TRBD1 (5 bases). Per germline, CDR1 SGHRS and CDR2 YFSETQ. The V and J ends lost 0 bases and 8 bases respectively, with 11 bases between them. CDR3 length equals 14 residues. CDR3 protein: CASSLETRGEKLFF. The DNA of the CDR3 is TGCGCCAGCAGCTTGGAGACAAGGGGAGAAAAACTGTTTTTT.

This chain connects TRBV28 to TRBJ1-2; 8 bases match TRBD1. V was pared by 6 bases and J by 2 bases, with 11 bases of the junction left unmatched. Germline V gene data show CDR1 as MDHEN and CDR2 as SYDVKM. The CDR3 has 16 amino acids. The CDR3 sequence: CASSRGRTGQNYGYTF. In DNA form, the CDR3 reads TGTGCCAGCAGCCGGGGACGGACAGGGCAGAACTATGGCTACACCTTC.

This chain links TRBV7-9 with TRBJ1-1; possibly TRBD1 for D (6 bases). Trimming removed 6 bases from V and 8 bases from J, with 10 bases in between. The CDR3 loop spans 11 amino acids. In germline, CDR1 is SEHNR, CDR2 FQNEAQ (reference sequence). The CDR3, as DNA: TGTGCCAGCAGTCCCGACAGGGAAGCTTTCTTT. This sequence encodes CASSPDREAFF. Supplemented by reference TRBV7-9 and TRBJ1-1, the full variable domain reads DTGVSQNPRHKITKRGQNVTFRCDPISEHNRLYWYRQTLGQGPEFLTYFQNEAQLEKSRLLSDRFSAERPKGSFSTLEIQRTEQGDSAMYLCASSPDREAFFGQGTRLTVV.

The gene calls are TRBV11-3 and TRBJ2-5; possible D gene TRBD2, 6 bases. Trimming took off 0 bases at V and 5 bases at J, with 10 bases between the two ends. The CDR3 length is 14 residues. Germline lookup yields CDR1 SGHNT and CDR2 YENEEA. The CDR3 sequence is CASSLEAEGETQYF. CDR3 sequence (DNA): TGTGCCAGCAGCTTAGAAGCGGAGGGGGAGACCCAGTACTTC.

This sequence joins TRBV7-2 and TRBJ2-2; D remains unclear. The CDR3 extends over 15 amino acids. Germline V gives CDR1 SGHTA, CDR2 FQGNSA. V shed 0 bases and J shed 1 base, with 6 bases lying between them. CDR3 amino acids: CASSLASKNTGELFF. DNA of the CDR3: TGTGCCAGCAGCTTAGCGAGTAAGAACACCGGGGAGCTGTTTTTT.

The chain employs TRBV4-1 and TRBJ2-7, with 8 bases that match TRBD1. The CDR3 loop spans 15 amino acids. The V gene end was trimmed by 1 base and the J gene end by 4 bases; junction bases not matched to a gene: 6. Germline CDR1 reads MGHRA; CDR2 reads YSYEKL. CDR3 region: CASSQVWQGAYEQYF. CDR3 DNA sequence: TGCGCCAGCAGCCAAGTTTGGCAGGGGGCTTACGAGCAGTACTTC.

V and J are TRBV9 and TRBJ2-7, with TRBD2 identical over 12 bases. Germline V lookup: CDR1 SGDLS, CDR2 YYNGEE. After removal of 4 bases from V and 0 bases from J, the junction contained 11 bases not matched to a gene. The CDR3 extends over 18 amino acids. The CDR3 sequence is CASSQLTSGGAISYEQYF. The CDR3, as DNA: TGTGCCAGCAGCCAACTGACTAGCGGGGGTGCAATCTCCTACGAGCAGTACTTC.

This chain uses TRBV5-4 with TRBJ2-2; D might be TRBD1 (6 bases). Germline V CDR1 and CDR2: SGHNT, YYREEE (reference sequence). V lost 4 bases and J 5 bases, leaving 15 bases between the germline ends. The length of the CDR3 is 15 residues. CDR3 loop: CASSAGTTETGELFF. CDR3 coding DNA: TGTGCCAGCAGCGCCGGGACAACTGAGACCGGGGAGCTGTTTTTT.

This clone was seen just once. The V gene is TRBV7-9, the J gene TRBJ2-7; tentative D call: TRBD2 (5 bases). Trimming removed 5 bases from V and 1 base from J, with 9 bases in between. CDR1 is SEHNR and CDR2 is FQNEAQ in the germline V gene (reference sequence). This CDR3 comprises 13 residues. CDR3 DNA sequence: TGTGCCAGCAGCCCTGGACTTTCCTACGAGCAGTACTTC. Amino acid sequence: CASSPGLSYEQYF.

This clone turned up a few times. One end of the junction is discordant with germline, which a read error may explain. This chain connects TRBV7-7 to TRBJ2-5; TRBD1 might be the D (5 bases). The CDR3 length is 13 residues. Germline lookup yields CDR1 SSHAT and CDR2 FNYEAQ (reference sequence). This chain's CDR3 is CASSLGAQETQYF. CDR3 nucleotide sequence: TGTGCTAGCAGCTTAGGGGCCCAAGAGACCCAGTACTTC. Full variable domain (outside the CDR3, taken from reference TRBV7-7 and TRBJ2-5): GAGVSQSPRYKVTKRGQDVTLRCDPISSHATLYWYQQALGQGPEFLTYFNYEAQPDKSGLPSDRFSAERPEGSISTLTIQRTEQRDSAMYRCASSLGAQETQYFGPGTRLLVL.

V and J are TRBV6-1 and TRBJ2-5; 7 bases match TRBD1. CDR3 length: 14 amino acids. V dropped 7 bases and J dropped 2; count of bases not matched to a gene: 7. Germline-derived CDR1 and CDR2 are MNHNS and SASEGT. The DNA for the CDR3 is TGTGCCAGCACTCATGGGACAGCTCAAGAGACCCAGTACTTC. Its protein is CASTHGTAQETQYF.